This TCR beta chain was found in a study of shared clonotypes between healthy human individuals (dated by TCRdb to 2020 to 2021). For the study in its entirety: The cohort comprised a couple of women and a few men aged 18 to 49 years. The study deeply sequenced blood TCR repertoires of five healthy adults to estimate repertoire size and the extent of clonotype sharing between individuals. For each donor, CD4 naive and CD4 memory were each run on three plates, CD8 naive on two plates, and CD8 memory on one plate. To increase sequencing depth and limit assay-specific biases, different laboratories used diverse techniques to prepare libraries and sequence TCR repertoires. Each donor's leukapheresis produced roughly between roughly 0.9 and 9 billion PBMCs.

CD8 naive samples consisted of CD45RO-negative cells that were positively selected for CCR7, yielding a CD45RA+CCR7+ population without TemRA cells. The donors were healthy, HIV-negative adults with no recently reported acute infections or vaccinations. All donors were Caucasian adults living in Nashville, Tennessee, USA. After blood collection by leukapheresis, PBMCs were isolated using Ficoll-Histopaque density gradient centrifugation and then cryopreserved in the vapor phase of liquid nitrogen. Analytical flow cytometry was used to check the purity and quantity of every magnetically sorted T cell population. Genomic DNA was isolated from every sorted fraction and measured by UV absorbance on a Nanodrop 2000c. Results and caveats for the whole study, not just this receptor: Even with the large sequencing depth, rarefaction of the sorted-subset datasets indicated that sequencing was incomplete. Estimated clonotype richness was generally larger for naive than for memory subsets. The genetic and exposure-history diversity represented was limited by the small number of donors. Based on pairwise subsampling, the degree of clonotype sharing among donors was expected to be affected by sequencing depth. Sampling was restricted to blood, and TCR repertoires in tissue are likely to differ from TCR repertoires in blood. Compared with non-shared clonotypes, clonotypes shared by all four sorted-subset donors had higher generation probabilities. Across a handful of donors, approximately 4.6% of naive CD4, approximately 3.6% of naive CD8, 2% to 2.5% of memory CD4, and under 0.45% of memory CD8 clonotypes were shared.

Spanning cysteine to phenylalanine, the CDR3 consists of 11 amino acids. Of the read, only the CDR3 DNA is kept; its 33 bases are in frame from base 1. Sequences SGHDT (CDR1) and YYEEEE (CDR2) are obtained from the germline V gene. The V end loses 4 bases and the J end loses 4 bases, and a stretch of 6 bases separates them. As for this clone: Its antigen remains unidentified. Base quality data are lacking; no much larger clone is found one base away.

TCR CDR3 regions were amplified from genomic DNA by multiplex PCR using the deep immunoSEQ assay. For each cell subset, the extracted genomic DNA was distributed evenly across all wells of several immunoSEQ 96-well plates, and each plate served as one replicate. Each replicate PCR for sorted subsets received approximately 200 ng genomic DNA, equal to roughly 30,000 T cell genomes. The purified libraries were quantified using a Qubit 3.0 fluorometer, sized with a Bioanalyzer 2100, and then quantified again using the KAPA Library Quantification kit. Every immunoSEQ 96-well plate was sequenced on a separate single-read 150-cycle Illumina NextSeq 550 flow cell. In the source study's methods: Because the immunoSEQ output included only junctional sequences and no quality scores, the filtering could not be the same as the filtering used for full-length reads. To assign V/J genes and CDR3, sequences were annotated against IMGT germline references using PyIR, a Python wrapper for IgBLAST v1.9. Reads were filtered out if the reads had weak V/J assignments (E-value above 1e-6), no CDR3, stop codons, out-of-frame junctions, or ambiguous translated residues. V3J clonotypes were defined as sequences sharing an identical inferred V gene, J gene, and CDR3 amino acid sequence. To compute the percentage overlap between repertoires, the number of shared unique clonotypes was divided by the size of the smaller repertoire. Repertoire richness was assessed with RTK rarefaction, the Chao1 estimator, and Recon v2.1 estimates of unobserved clonotypes. For all TCRbeta clonotypes obtained by the gDNA method from a few donors, generation probabilities were computed with OLGA. As stored in TCRdb, this immuneACCESS dataset retains in-frame rearrangements with V and J assigned. A fraction of the clones does not appear; measured against another copy, unresolved V genes explain less than half of the discrepancy, and the remainder lacks a known reason. V, J and clone size derive from that table, while D and trimming were established from the DNA sequence. This sample comprises 500,000 to 700,000 clones, around 95% of them detected only once. The ten largest clones represent about 0.11% of the sample.

The sample comprised naive CD8+ T cells sorted from blood. What this sample's cell subset or site label stands for: CD45RA+CCR7+. The V and J segments used are TRBV5-6 and TRBJ2-7; no D gene call is confident. This TCR came from a woman between 25 and 40 years old in good health. The bases are TGTGCCAGCAGCCAGAATTACGAGCAGTACTTC. This gives the protein CASSQNYEQYF.